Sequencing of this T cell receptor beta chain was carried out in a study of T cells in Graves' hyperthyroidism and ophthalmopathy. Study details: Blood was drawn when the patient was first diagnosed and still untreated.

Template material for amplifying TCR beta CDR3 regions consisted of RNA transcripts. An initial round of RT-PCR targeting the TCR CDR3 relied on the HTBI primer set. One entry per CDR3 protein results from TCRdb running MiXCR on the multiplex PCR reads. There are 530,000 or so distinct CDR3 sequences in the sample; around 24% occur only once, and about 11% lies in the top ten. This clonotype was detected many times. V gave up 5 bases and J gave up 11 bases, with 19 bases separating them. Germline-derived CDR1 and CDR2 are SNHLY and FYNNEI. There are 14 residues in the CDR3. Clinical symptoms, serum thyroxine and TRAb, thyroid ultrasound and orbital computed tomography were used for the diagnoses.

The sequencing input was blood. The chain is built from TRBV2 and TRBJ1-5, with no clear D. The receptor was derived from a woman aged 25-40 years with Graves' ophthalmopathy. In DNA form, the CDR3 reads TGTGCCAGCAGTACAAGGACTGACGCATCGGCCCAGCATTTT. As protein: CASSTRTDASAQHF.